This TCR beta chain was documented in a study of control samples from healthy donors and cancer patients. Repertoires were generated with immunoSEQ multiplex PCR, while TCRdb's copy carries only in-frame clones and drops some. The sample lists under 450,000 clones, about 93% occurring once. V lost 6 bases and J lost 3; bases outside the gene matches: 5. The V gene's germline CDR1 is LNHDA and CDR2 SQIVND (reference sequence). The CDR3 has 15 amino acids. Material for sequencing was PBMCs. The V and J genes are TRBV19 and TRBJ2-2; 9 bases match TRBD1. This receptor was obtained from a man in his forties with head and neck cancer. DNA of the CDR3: TGTGCCAGTAGAGGGGACAGGGACTACACCGGGGAGCTGTTTTTT. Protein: CASRGDRDYTGELFF.